A selection of T cell receptor beta chains follows, all from one sample in a study of CD8 T cells in ankylosing spondylitis. TCRdb passed the 5' RACE reads through MiXCR, listing each CDR3 protein once. The table has about 330,000 distinct CDR3 sequences, less than 9.5% seen once; the top ten hold roughly 15%. The specimen sequenced was blood, either unsorted or a sorted T cell fraction (not recorded which). The receptors were sampled from a male donor with ankylosing spondylitis. The CDR3 runs from the conserved cysteine through the conserved F or W. D genes are given only for firm matches. The listing skips clone size in some rows; elsewhere it reads once, few, many or a size class.

NA	TRBJ2-1	TRBV10-3	many	14	CAITGGATDRGQFF	TGTGCCATCACCGGAGGGGCGACAGATAGAGGGCAGTTCTTC
NA	TRBJ2-1	TRBV7-2	many	15	CASSLSRGSYNEQFF	TGTGCCAGCAGTTTGTCCAGGGGCTCCTACAATGAGCAGTTCTTC
TRBD2	TRBJ2-7	TRBV20-1	few	15	CSARNLRGGAYEQYF	TGCAGTGCTAGAAATTTGCGGGGGGGCGCCTACGAGCAGTACTTC
TRBD1	TRBJ2-2	TRBV28	NA	17	CASSPLPGQGNTGELFF	TGTGCCAGCAGCCCCCTCCCGGGACAGGGGAACACCGGGGAGCTGTTTTTT
NA	TRBJ1-1	TRBV12-3/TRBV12-4	many	14	CASSQRGSTAEAFF	TGTGCCAGCAGCCAACGGGGGTCGACGGCTGAAGCTTTCTTT
NA	TRBJ2-5	TRBV15	few	14	CATSRIGQYETQYF	TGTGCCACCAGCAGAATAGGACAGTACGAGACCCAGTACTTC
NA	TRBJ1-1	TRBV20-1	NA	14	CSARDPWGATEAFF	TGCAGTGCTAGAGACCCGTGGGGGGCCACTGAAGCTTTCTTT
NA	TRBJ2-2	TRBV5-1	NA	15	CASSLEADATGELFF	TGCGCCAGCAGCTTGGAGGCAGACGCAACCGGGGAGCTGTTTTTT
TRBD2	TRBJ2-1	TRBV10-1	NA	16	CASSESGLANYNGQFF	TGCGCCAGCAGTGAGTCGGGACTAGCGAACTACAATGGGCAGTTCTTC
NA	TRBJ1-1	TRBV19	few	14	CASSIRIGDTEAFF	TGTGCCAGTAGTATAAGAATCGGGGACACTGAAGCTTTCTTT
NA	TRBJ1-2	TRBV14	NA	15	CASSQERAQVRGYTF	TGTGCCAGCAGCCAAGAGAGGGCACAAGTACGTGGCTACACCTTC
NA	TRBJ1-5	TRBV3-1	few	16	CASSQGWQVSNQPQHF	TGTGCCAGCAGCCAAGGGTGGCAGGTCAGCAATCAGCCCCAGCATTTT
NA	TRBJ2-4	TRBV11-3	NA	16	CASSGRDREGKNIQYF	TGTGCCAGCAGCGGACGAGACAGGGAGGGCAAAAACATTCAGTACTTC
TRBD2	TRBJ2-2	TRBV7-2	few	16	CASSPGLAGHTGELFF	TGTGCCAGCAGCCCCGGGCTAGCGGGACACACCGGGGAGCTGTTTTTT
NA	TRBJ2-6	TRBV7-2	NA	20	CASRIGLYSTDLSGANVLTF	TGTGCCAGCAGAATAGGGCTATACTCGACAGATCTCTCTGGGGCCAACGTCCTGACTTTC
NA	TRBJ2-3	TRBV6-1	NA	15	CASSRMTGHTDTQYF	TGTGCCAGCAGTCGGATGACGGGACACACAGATACGCAGTATTTT
NA	TRBJ2-3	TRBV20-1	NA	14	CSARIQGPTDTQYF	TGCAGTGCGAGAATACAGGGTCCCACAGATACGCAGTATTTT
TRBD2	TRBJ2-1	TRBV7-2	few	15	CASSLVLAAYNEQFF	TGTGCCAGCAGCTTAGTACTAGCGGCTTACAATGAGCAGTTCTTC
NA	TRBJ2-2	TRBV12-3/TRBV12-4	few	12	CASSGWTGELFF	TGTGCCAGCAGTGGGTGGACCGGGGAGCTGTTTTTT
NA	TRBJ2-1	TRBV7-3	NA	14	CASSLLGGNGEQFF	TGTGCCAGCAGCCTCCTGGGCGGCAATGGCGAGCAGTTCTTC
TRBD1	TRBJ1-4	TRBV5-1	NA	16	CASSLLAGQGDEKLFF	TGCGCCAGCAGCTTATTAGCGGGACAGGGAGATGAAAAACTGTTTTTT
NA	TRBJ2-1	TRBV2	NA	14	CASNLLASYNEQFF	TGTGCCAGCAATTTACTGGCGTCCTACAATGAGCAGTTCTTC
NA	TRBJ2-2	TRBV2	NA	13	CASSRRDFWELFF	TGTGCCAGCAGTCGGAGGGACTTCTGGGAGCTGTTTTTT
NA	TRBJ2-1	TRBV11-3	NA	12	CASSFRSGEQFF	TGTGCCAGCAGCTTTAGGTCGGGTGAGCAGTTCTTC
NA	TRBJ2-5	TRBV7-2	few	14	CASSLAGDPETQYF	TGTGCCAGCAGCTTAGCGGGAGACCCAGAGACCCAGTACTTC
NA	TRBJ1-1	TRBV3-1	NA	15	CASSQDVISSLGAFF	TGTGCCAGCAGCCAAGACGTAATCTCTTCTCTCGGAGCTTTCTTT
TRBD1	TRBJ1-5	TRBV2	NA	16	CASSRDRAYSNQPQHF	TGTGCCAGCAGTCGTGACAGGGCCTATAGCAATCAGCCCCAGCATTTT
NA	TRBJ2-7	TRBV29-1	NA	12	CSVDEAGSRQYF	TGCAGCGTTGACGAGGCGGGGTCTCGGCAGTACTTC
TRBD1	TRBJ1-5	TRBV7-2	few	15	CASSSGGGMDQPQHF	TGTGCCAGCAGCTCGGGAGGGGGCATGGATCAGCCCCAGCATTTT
TRBD2	TRBJ2-1	TRBV20-1	few	15	CSASSRSGSRNEQFF	TGCAGTGCTAGCTCGCGTAGCGGGAGCCGCAATGAGCAGTTCTTC
NA	TRBJ1-5	TRBV29-1	NA	13	CSVGWQGGEPQHF	TGCAGCGTGGGGTGGCAGGGAGGGGAGCCCCAGCATTTT
TRBD2	TRBJ2-1	TRBV19	NA	16	CASSMGLAGVSNEQFF	TGTGCCAGTAGTATGGGACTAGCGGGAGTTTCCAATGAGCAGTTCTTC
TRBD2	TRBJ2-1	TRBV20-1	NA	15	CSARDHSGGDYEQFF	TGCAGTGCTAGAGATCACAGCGGGGGAGACTATGAGCAGTTCTTC
NA	TRBJ1-6	TRBV5-1	many	15	CASSLRDGSNSPLHF	TGCGCCAGCAGCCTCCGGGACGGGTCTAATTCACCCCTCCACTTT
NA	TRBJ2-2	TRBV12-3/TRBV12-4	NA	14	CASTFRGYTGELFF	TGTGCCAGCACCTTCAGGGGATACACCGGGGAGCTGTTTTTT
TRBD2	TRBJ2-1	TRBV7-6	many	14	CASSFGLAGVEQFF	TGTGCCAGCAGCTTTGGGTTAGCGGGAGTTGAGCAGTTCTTC
NA	TRBJ2-7	TRBV7-2	NA	14	CASSLGTAYYEQYF	TGTGCCAGCAGCTTAGGGACTGCTTACTACGAGCAGTACTTC
TRBD1	TRBJ2-3	TRBV10-3	few	14	CATLKQGESNTQYF	TGTGCCACGTTGAAACAGGGGGAGAGCAATACGCAGTATTTT
NA	TRBJ2-7	TRBV5-1	few	16	CASSLVGSGGIYEQYF	TGCGCCAGCAGCTTGGTAGGTAGCGGCGGGATCTACGAGCAGTACTTC
NA	TRBJ1-5	TRBV20-1	few	13	CSAPGQGLVPQHF	TGCAGTGCGCCTGGGCAGGGTTTGGTGCCCCAGCATTTT
NA	TRBJ2-5	TRBV29-1	few	12	CSVAGHQETQYF	TGCAGCGTTGCAGGCCACCAAGAGACCCAGTACTTC
NA	TRBJ2-2	TRBV29-1	few	13	CSGIGVFTGELFF	TGCAGCGGGATTGGGGTATTTACCGGGGAGCTGTTTTTT
NA	TRBJ2-7	TRBV2	few	11	CASSVRGEQYF	TGTGCCAGCAGTGTTAGAGGCGAGCAGTACTTC
TRBD2	TRBJ2-1	TRBV4-1	NA	17	CASSRFPARGSNNEQFF	TGCGCCAGCAGCCGCTTTCCGGCGCGCGGGAGTAACAATGAGCAGTTCTTC
TRBD2	TRBJ2-1	TRBV20-1	NA	16	CSASWGGGQSYNEQFF	TGCAGTGCTAGTTGGGGGGGAGGGCAATCCTACAATGAGCAGTTCTTC
NA	TRBJ1-5	TRBV10-3	many	14	CAISDRGSEQPQHF	TGTGCCATCAGTGACAGGGGATCGGAGCAGCCCCAGCATTTT
NA	TRBJ1-1	TRBV6-1	NA	13	CASRGGPHTEAFF	TGTGCCAGTCGAGGAGGACCCCACACTGAAGCTTTCTTT
NA	TRBJ2-1	TRBV3-1	many	13	CASSLQRWSEQFF	TGTGCCAGCAGCTTACAAAGATGGAGTGAGCAGTTCTTC
NA	TRBJ2-2	TRBV12-3/TRBV12-4	few	13	CASSPLGVGELFF	TGTGCCAGCAGCCCGTTGGGGGTCGGGGAGCTGTTTTTT
NA	TRBJ2-2	TRBV10-3	many	13	CAIKWGGTGELFF	TGTGCCATCAAGTGGGGTGGTACCGGGGAGCTGTTTTTT
NA	TRBJ2-1	TRBV24-1	few	15	CATSDPGTEYNEQFF	TGTGCCACCAGTGATCCCGGGACGGAGTACAATGAGCAGTTCTTC
NA	TRBJ1-3	TRBV5-1	many	14	CASSLVGSGNTIYF	TGCGCCAGCAGCTTGGTAGGCTCTGGAAACACCATATATTTT